The text below deals with one T cell receptor (beta chain). The assay was immunoSEQ multiplex PCR, and TCRdb's table has in-frame clones only and misses some. The sample consists of approximately 100,000 clones, around 89% of them appearing once. This record comes from a study of cytomegalovirus exposure and HLA in healthy donors. Trimming at V came to 0 bases and at J to 4 bases, leaving 9 bases not matched to a gene. The CDR3 contains 17 residues. Germline assignment: CDR1 SGHDT and CDR2 YYEEEE. The sequence was collected from a young woman in good health and CMV-seropositive. The sample taken for sequencing was PBMCs. The chain has TRBV5-6 and TRBJ2-3, with TRBD2 matching 9 bases. The CDR3 nucleotides are TGTGCCAGCAGCTTGGCGGGACTAGCTTTAGTTGCAGATACGCAGTATTTT. It yields the protein CASSLAGLALVADTQYF.